A single sample gave rise to the 6 T cell receptor beta chains below, sequenced in a study of shared T cell receptors in the human thymus. The repertoire was sequenced with immunoSEQ multiplex PCR; TCRdb's copy has only in-frame clones and lacks some. The table lists about 660,000 clones, roughly 90% of them singletons. This same sample was also taken into another study, of human thymus T cells.

Sequencing was done on a sample of thymocytes. All receptors come from a boy under two years old with a congenital heart defect.

The gene calls are TRBV30 and TRBJ2-1; 13 nucleotides match TRBD2. In germline, CDR1 is GTSNPN, CDR2 SVGIG (reference sequence). There are 17 residues in the CDR3. Trimming at V came to 1 base and at J to 7 bases, leaving 10 bases not matched to a gene. The CDR3 DNA reads TGTGCCTGGAGTGGACTAGCGGGAGGTTCTCCAGGGAATGAGCAGTTCTTC. It translates to CAWSGLAGGSPGNEQFF.

This chain joins TRBV5-4 and TRBJ2-7, with D uncertain. V was pared by 0 bases and J by 3 bases, with 28 bases between. CDR1 and CDR2 (germline): SGHNT, YYREEE (reference sequence). The CDR3 consists of 20 residues. CDR3 region: CASSLAGRQGPTVFFYEQYF. The DNA of the CDR3 is TGTGCCAGCAGCTTGGCCGGAAGACAAGGCCCAACGGTATTTTTCTACGAGCAGTACTTC.

This clone appeared once. V is TRBV14 and J is TRBJ2-7, with 7 bases lining up with TRBD2. This CDR3 contains 16 residues. Losses at the gene ends were 0 bases for V and 2 bases for J; bases not matched to a gene: 7. Germline values: CDR1 SGHDN, CDR2 FVKESK. Written as DNA, the CDR3 is TGTGCCAGCAGCCAAGATCCAATGGGGGGGGCCTACGAGCAGTACTTC. It encodes CASSQDPMGGAYEQYF.

This chain connects TRBV5-6 to TRBJ2-3; 7 bases are a match to TRBD2. V shed 7 bases and J 2 bases; nucleotides not matched to a gene: 10. Looked up from germline, CDR1 is SGHDT and CDR2 is YYEEEE. The CDR3 is 15 residues long. Written as DNA, the CDR3 is TGTGCCAGCGAGTTGGGGGAGGGCTTCACAGATACGCAGTATTTT. It translates to CASELGEGFTDTQYF. Based on the CDR3 plus reference TRBV5-6 and TRBJ2-3, the full variable domain is DAGVTQSPTHLIKTRGQQVTLRCSPKSGHDTVSWYQQALGQGPQFIFQYYEEEERQRGNFPDRFSGHQFPNYSSELNVNALLLGDSALYLCASELGEGFTDTQYFGPGTRLTVL.

The chain recombines TRBV12-5 with TRBJ1-2; the match to TRBD1 covers 8 bases. J gave up 5 bases and V 5 bases, and 4 bases lay outside the gene matches. This CDR3 has 13 amino acids. Germline lookup yields CDR1 LGHNT and CDR2 FRNRAP. The CDR3 here is CASGIGQGYGYTF. CDR3 nucleotides: TGTGCTAGTGGTATTGGACAGGGATATGGCTACACCTTC.

The chain is built from TRBV5-1 and TRBJ1-2, with TRBD1 matching 7 bases. J was trimmed by 8 bases and V by 4 bases; bases with no gene match: 8. The CDR3 is 13 residues long. CDR1 and CDR2 from the germline V gene are SGHRS and YFSETQ. CDR3 protein: CASSPSDRAGYTF. CDR3 DNA sequence: TGCGCCAGCAGCCCATCAGACAGGGCGGGCTACACCTTC. Complete variable domain (other parts from reference TRBV5-1 and TRBJ1-2): KAGVTQTPRYLIKTRGQQVTLSCSPISGHRSVSWYQQTPGQGLQFLFEYFSETQRNKGNFPGRFSGRQFSNSRSEMNVSTLELGDSALYLCASSPSDRAGYTFGSGTRLTVV.